A selection of T cell receptor beta chains follows, all from one sample in a study of blood T cells in healthy people across ages. One entry per CDR3 protein results from TCRdb running MiXCR on the 5' RACE reads. The sample lists 550,000 to 800,000 distinct CDR3 sequences, roughly 20% occurring once. The specimen sequenced was blood. The receptors shown here come from an older man in good health. CDR3s include the opening cysteine and the closing phenylalanine or tryptophan. Fields, in order: D gene, clone size, J gene, V gene, CDR3 protein. The D gene is left open where the match is weak. Clone size appears in some rows only: once, few, many, or a class for an expanded clone.

d_gene: TRBD2
abundance: .
j_gene: TRBJ2-1
v_gene: TRBV20-1
CDR3aa: CSARALAGVQNEQFF

d_gene: TRBD1
abundance: .
j_gene: TRBJ2-5
v_gene: TRBV7-9
CDR3aa: CASSLEAVTGGLEQYF

d_gene: .
abundance: .
j_gene: TRBJ2-4
v_gene: TRBV2
CDR3aa: CASSGEASIAKNIQYF

d_gene: TRBD2
abundance: few
j_gene: .
v_gene: TRBV20-1
CDR3aa: CSALAGGRYNEQFF

d_gene: .
abundance: .
j_gene: TRBJ1-2
v_gene: TRBV30
CDR3aa: CAWNRAGEDGYTF

d_gene: .
abundance: .
j_gene: TRBJ1-1
v_gene: TRBV9
CDR3aa: CASSVEAGNTEAFF

d_gene: TRBD1
abundance: few
j_gene: TRBJ2-1
v_gene: TRBV12-3/TRBV12-4
CDR3aa: CASSYPGGPYNEQFF

d_gene: TRBD1
abundance: few
j_gene: TRBJ1-2
v_gene: TRBV3-1
CDR3aa: CASSQARGRGYTF

d_gene: TRBD1
abundance: .
j_gene: TRBJ2-3
v_gene: TRBV29-1
CDR3aa: CSVEGVRDSVTDTQYF

d_gene: .
abundance: few
j_gene: TRBJ1-1
v_gene: TRBV21-1
CDR3aa: CASSQAPANPPHIKSHTEAFF

d_gene: .
abundance: .
j_gene: TRBJ2-5
v_gene: TRBV21-1
CDR3aa: CASSKAARGKETQYF